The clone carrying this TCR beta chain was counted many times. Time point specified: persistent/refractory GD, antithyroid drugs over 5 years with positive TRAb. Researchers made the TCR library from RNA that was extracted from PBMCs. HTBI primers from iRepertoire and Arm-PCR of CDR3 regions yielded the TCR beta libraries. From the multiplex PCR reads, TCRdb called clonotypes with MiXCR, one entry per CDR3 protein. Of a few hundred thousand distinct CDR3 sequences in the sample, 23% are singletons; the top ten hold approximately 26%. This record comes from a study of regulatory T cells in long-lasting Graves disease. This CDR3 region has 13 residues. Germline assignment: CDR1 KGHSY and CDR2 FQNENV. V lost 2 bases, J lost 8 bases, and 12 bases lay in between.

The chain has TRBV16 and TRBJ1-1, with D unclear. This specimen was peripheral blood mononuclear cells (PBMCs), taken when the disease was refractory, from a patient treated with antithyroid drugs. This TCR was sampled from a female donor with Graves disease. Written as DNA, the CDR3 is TGTGCCAGCAGCCAAAGCCGAATTGGAGAAGCTTTCTTT. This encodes CASSQSRIGEAFF.